The subject of this entry is one T cell receptor beta chain. Original processing notes: Nucleated cell counts were estimated from reference gene primer amplification. The data were produced by immunoSEQ multiplex PCR, yet TCRdb's version contains in-frame clones alone and is incomplete. V and J calls and clone size are as listed in that table; D and trimming were resolved from the DNA. This table has 200,000 to 250,000 clones, 75% to 90% appearing once. This record belongs to a study of blood T cell repertoires in COVID-19. Whole-study context: Specimens from acute and convalescent COVID-19 originated in the United States, Italy and Spain.

Sequenced input: peripheral blood. This receptor was obtained from a man aged 60 to 69 who had recovered from COVID-19.

The CDR3 DNA reads as TGTGCCAGCAGTTTAGTAGTGAACACTGAAGCTTTCTTT. This translates into CASSLVVNTEAFF. This chain joins TRBV27 and TRBJ1-1; D is undetermined. The length of the CDR3 is 13 residues. Germline V lookup: CDR1 MNHEY, CDR2 SMNVEV (reference sequence). The ends were cut back, 2 bases at V and 0 bases at J, with 4 bases in the middle.